This T cell receptor (beta chain) was sequenced during a study of cytomegalovirus exposure and HLA in healthy donors. Study-wide results and limits: Some 16,000 TCR beta sequences were associated with HLA alleles at 0.05 false discovery rate in a later analysis. In an earlier analysis, in 620 or so donors, most V segments appeared productive either ~87% or ~30% of the time.

Researchers ran the PCR with 60 Vbeta and 13 Jbeta primers. Sequenced by immunoSEQ multiplex PCR; TCRdb stores in-frame clones only, minus some. The data hold roughly 100,000 clones, with around 70% observed a single time. V was pared by 1 base and J by 5 bases, with 5 bases of the junction left unmatched. Germline CDR1 and CDR2: MNHEY and SMNVEV (reference sequence). The CDR3 is made up of 16 amino acids. On this clone itself: Its antigen is not known.

Sequencing used PBMCs. This clonotype was obtained from a man between 35 and 55 years old in good health and CMV-seropositive. V and J are TRBV27 and TRBJ2-1; TRBD2 matches at 10 bases. CDR3 sequence: CASSLWASGGHNEQFF. The CDR3 bases are TGTGCCAGCAGTTTATGGGCTAGCGGGGGTCACAATGAGCAGTTCTTC.